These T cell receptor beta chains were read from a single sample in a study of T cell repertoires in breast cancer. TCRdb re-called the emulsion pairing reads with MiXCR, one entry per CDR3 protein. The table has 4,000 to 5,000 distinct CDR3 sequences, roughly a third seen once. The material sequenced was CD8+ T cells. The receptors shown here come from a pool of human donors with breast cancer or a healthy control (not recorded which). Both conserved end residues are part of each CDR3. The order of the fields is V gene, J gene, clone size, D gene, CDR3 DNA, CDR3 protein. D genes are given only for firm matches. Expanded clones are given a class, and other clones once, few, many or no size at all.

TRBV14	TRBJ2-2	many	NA	TGTGCCAGCAGCCCCTACGCCATTACGAACACCGGGGAGCTGTTTTTT	CASSPYAITNTGELFF
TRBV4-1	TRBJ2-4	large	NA	TGCGCCAGCAGCCAAGATGCGGGGCGCTTGATCGACATTCAGTACTTC	CASSQDAGRLIDIQYF
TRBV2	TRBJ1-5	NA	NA	TGTGCCAGCAGTGAGGTGACAGCTTATAGCAATCAGCCCCAGCATTTT	CASSEVTAYSNQPQHF
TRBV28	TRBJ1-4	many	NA	TGTGCCAGCAGTGTCCTACAGCAAGACGGACTGTTTTTT	CASSVLQQDGLFF
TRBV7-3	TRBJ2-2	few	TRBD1	TGTGCTTCGGGACAGACTTACACCGGGGAGCTGTTTTTT	CASGQTYTGELFF
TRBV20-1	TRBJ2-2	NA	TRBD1	TGCAGTGCCCCTGACAGGGGCCACACCGGGGAGCTGTTTTTT	CSAPDRGHTGELFF
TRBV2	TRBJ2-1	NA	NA	TGTGCCAGCAAGCGCCTAGATCCCTCGACGGGGCACGTAGTCTATGAGCAGTCCTTC	CASKRLDPSTGHVVYEQSF
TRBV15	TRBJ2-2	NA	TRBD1	TGTAAAAACAGCAGAGACAGGGGCGGGGAGCTGTTTTTT	CKNSRDRGGELFF
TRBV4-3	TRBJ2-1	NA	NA	TGCGCCAGCAGCCAAGATCCCAGGGGCTCCTACAATGAGCAGTTCTTC	CASSQDPRGSYNEQFF
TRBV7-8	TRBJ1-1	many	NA	TGTGCCAGCACCCCGGGGCAGAACACTGAAGCTTTCTTT	CASTPGQNTEAFF
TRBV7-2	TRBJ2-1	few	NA	TGTGCCAGCAGCTTAAAGGCTAGTTGGAATGAGCAGTTCTTC	CASSLKASWNEQFF
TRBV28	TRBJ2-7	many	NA	TGTGCCAGCAGTTTGAAGGACGAGCAGTACTTC	CASSLKDEQYF
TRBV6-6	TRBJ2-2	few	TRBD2	TGTGCCAGCAGTTACTCGGGCCCGCGCACCGGGACTAGCGGGAGAGGTCGCGGGGAGCTGTTTTTT	CASSYSGPRTGTSGRGRGELFF
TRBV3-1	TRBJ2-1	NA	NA	TGTGCCAGCAGCCAAGTGGGGAGTCGGCTCTACAATGAGCAGTTCTTC	CASSQVGSRLYNEQFF
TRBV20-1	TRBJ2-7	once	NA	TGCAGTGCTAGAAGGACACTTCCCTACGAGCAGTACTTC	CSARRTLPYEQYF
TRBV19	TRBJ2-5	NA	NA	TGTGCCAGTAATATTAAGGGTGAGACCCAGTACTTC	CASNIKGETQYF
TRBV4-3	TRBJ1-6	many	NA	TGTGCCAGCAGCCAAGGAAACAGGGATTCACCCCTCCACTTT	CASSQGNRDSPLHF
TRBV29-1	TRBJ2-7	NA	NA	TGCAGCGTTGAAGACCGAACCTACGAGCAGTACTTC	CSVEDRTYEQYF
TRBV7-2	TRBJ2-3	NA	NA	TGTGCCAGCAGCTCGAAGGGGGGTTATGCGTTTGAGACAGGTACGCGGTATTTT	CASSSKGGYAFETGTRYF
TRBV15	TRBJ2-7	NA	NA	TGTGCCACCAGCAGAGAAGCTAGTCAGACCTCAAAGCAGTACTTC	CATSREASQTSKQYF